Listed here are 21 T cell receptor beta chains from one sample, sequenced in a study of beta chain features in type 1 diabetes. Study findings and constraints: TCRB CDR3 length was moderately but significantly reduced in all four CD4+ subsets of Type 1 diabetes patients.

Their antigens are not known. Since all of the isolated RNA was reverse transcribed, expressed TCRB transcripts were what got sequenced. Data came from immunoSEQ multiplex PCR; TCRdb stores just in-frame clones and leaves some out. Altogether 500,000 to 650,000 clones are present, over 10% being singletons, with the ten largest covering over 0.1%. Sequencing used naive CD4+ T cells from blood. These receptor sequences come from a young man with type 1 diabetes.

This clone was counted only a few times. This specimen includes other DNA sequences encoding the same CDR3. The J gene is TRBJ2-2, the V gene TRBV7-2; 7 bases fit TRBD1. Trimming removed 5 bases from V and 1 base from J; junction bases left unmatched: 4. Germline-derived CDR1 and CDR2 are SGHTA and FQGNSA. The CDR3 consists of 15 residues. CDR3 bases: TGTGCCAGCAGCCCAGGACAGGTGAACACCGGGGAGCTGTTTTTT. It translates to CASSPGQVNTGELFF. The full variable domain, rest sourced from reference TRBV7-2 and TRBJ2-2, is GAGVSQSPSNKVTEKGKDVELRCDPISGHTALYWYRQSLGQGLEFLIYFQGNSAPDKSGLPSDRFSAERTGGSVSTLTIQRTQQEDSAVYLCASSPGQVNTGELFFGEGSRLTVL.

Points on this clone: Other DNA sequences in the same sample also yield this CDR3. The V call is TRBV7-2, the J call TRBJ2-7; D may be TRBD1 (6 bases). Germline-derived CDR1 and CDR2 are SGHTA and FQGNSA. This CDR3 spans 13 amino acids. Deletions cut 0 bases from V and 3 bases from J, with 6 bases between. The CDR3 protein is CASSLATGYEQYF. CDR3 in DNA: TGTGCCAGCAGCTTAGCGACAGGCTACGAGCAGTACTTC.

This clone was observed a few times. The rearrangement uses TRBV13 and TRBJ1-1; no clear D gene. This CDR3 is built from 14 residues. Germline lookup yields CDR1 PRHDT and CDR2 FYEKMQ (reference sequence). V lost 2 bases, J lost 3 bases, and 10 bases lay in between. The CDR3 loop is CASSLRSGYTEAFF. The CDR3 bases are TGTGCCAGCAGCTTAAGGTCTGGGTACACTGAAGCTTTCTTT.

This clone was detected a few times. The chain employs TRBV29-1 and TRBJ1-6; no definite D call. The V gene lost 5 bases and the J gene lost 0 bases, with 5 bases spanning the gap. Germline V gene sequence: CDR1 SQVTM, CDR2 ANQGSEA. CDR3 length equals 13 residues. The CDR3 coding sequence is TGCAGCGTTCGGCGCTCCTATAATTCACCCCTCCACTTT. As protein: CSVRRSYNSPLHF.

This clone occurred a few times. The genes are TRBV5-1 and TRBJ2-7; D not resolved. Germline values: CDR1 SGHRS, CDR2 YFSETQ. The CDR3 contains 12 residues. With 1 base removed from V and 3 bases from J, the gap between germline ends came to 5 bases. The CDR3 region has the DNA TGCGCCAGCAGCTTGATTTACTACGAGCAGTACTTC. Encoded protein: CASSLIYYEQYF.

This clone was found a few times. V usage is TRBV14 and J usage is TRBJ1-3; perhaps TRBD1 as D (6 bases). This CDR3 contains 16 residues. Germline-derived CDR1 and CDR2 are SGHDN and FVKESK. The V end lost 8 bases, the J end lost 0 bases, and 17 bases lay between the germline ends. In nucleotides, the CDR3 is TGTGCCAGCCGCCGGGGGCAAGTACACTCTGGAAACACCATATATTTT. As protein: CASRRGQVHSGNTIYF.

This clone was counted a few times. The chain employs TRBV30 and TRBJ2-7, with D possibly TRBD2 on 6 matching bases. V dropped 5 bases and J dropped 3 bases, with 17 bases sitting between them. This CDR3 has 14 amino acids. Germline assignment: CDR1 GTSNPN and CDR2 SVGIG (reference sequence). CDR3 protein: CAWGPGVVNYEQYF. CDR3 nucleotide sequence: TGTGCCTGGGGGCCGGGGGTCGTTAACTACGAGCAGTACTTC. Together with reference TRBV30 and TRBJ2-7, the CDR3 gives the full variable domain: SQTIHQWPATLVQPVGSPLSLECTVEGTSNPNLYWYRQAAGRGLQLLFYSVGIGQISSEVPQNLSASRPQDRQFILSSKKLLLSDSGFYLCAWGPGVVNYEQYFGPGTRLTVT.

This rearrangement joins TRBV6-5 to TRBJ1-5; 9 bases agree with TRBD1. In germline, CDR1 is MNHEY, CDR2 SVGAGI. V lost 6 bases, J lost 6 bases, and 6 bases stayed unmatched. This CDR3 comprises 14 residues. Here the CDR3 DNA reads TGTGCCAGCAGGCCGGGACAGGGTACTCAGCCCCAGCATTTT. Encoded protein: CASRPGQGTQPQHF.

The rearrangement uses TRBV14 and TRBJ1-2; D uncertain. Trimming took 4 bases from V and 7 from J, leaving 10 bases between them. Germline CDR1 reads SGHDN; CDR2 reads FVKESK. The CDR3 runs to 12 residues. Here the CDR3 reads CASSPGGFGYTF. The CDR3 DNA reads as TGTGCCAGCAGCCCCGGTGGATTTGGCTACACCTTC.

The chain is built from TRBV7-6 and TRBJ1-5; 10 bases line up with TRBD1. This CDR3 spans 15 amino acids. V dropped 6 bases and J dropped 3; count of bases not matched to a gene: 5. Germline CDR1 SGHVS, CDR2 FNYEAQ. For the CDR3, the DNA is TGTGCCAGCAGAAGGACAGGGGGAAACAATCAGCCCCAGCATTTT. This encodes CASRRTGGNNQPQHF.

This clone occurred a few times. The genes are TRBV7-9 and TRBJ2-3; no reliable D call. This CDR3 spans 14 amino acids. Trimming removed 5 bases at V and 0 bases at J, with 9 bases between. Germline lookup yields CDR1 SEHNR and CDR2 FQNEAQ (reference sequence). CDR3 in DNA: TGTGCCAGCAGCCGAGGACGGAGCACAGATACGCAGTATTTT. Its protein is CASSRGRSTDTQYF.

The table lists this clone with a few counts. This rearrangement joins TRBV25-1 to TRBJ2-5, with no clear D. CDR1 and CDR2 (germline): MGHDK, SYGVNS. Deletions cut 0 bases from V and 3 bases from J, with 8 bases between. The length of the CDR3 is 14 residues. CDR3 bases: TGTGCCAGCAGTGAATATCTGGGCAAAGAGACCCAGTACTTC. It yields the protein CASSEYLGKETQYF.

Only a few counts were recorded for this clone. The J gene is TRBJ2-3, the V gene TRBV5-4; TRBD2 might be the D (7 bases). The germline V gene has CDR1 SGHNT and CDR2 YYREEE (reference sequence). This CDR3 is 14 amino acids long. Trimming pared 7 bases from V and 8 bases from J, leaving 20 bases between. In DNA form, the CDR3 reads TGTGCCAGCTTCTTAGAACAGGGAGGGGGTACGCAGTATTTT. This translates into CASFLEQGGGTQYF.

V and J are TRBV14 and TRBJ2-5, with D perhaps matching TRBD2 (6 bases). The CDR3 loop spans 16 amino acids. CDR1 and CDR2 (germline): SGHDN, FVKESK. The V end lost 2 bases, the J end lost 5 bases, and 18 bases lay between the germline ends. The CDR3 region is CASSQSIALAWETQYF. In DNA, the CDR3 is TGTGCCAGCAGCCAAAGCATAGCACTAGCCTGGGAGACCCAGTACTTC.

The CDR3 loop is CASSGTGGPQPQHF. The DNA of the CDR3 is TGTGCCAGTAGTGGGACAGGGGGCCCTCAGCCCCAGCATTTT. V is TRBV19 and J is TRBJ1-5, with TRBD1 matching over 12 bases. The V segment lost 5 bases and the J segment 6 bases; nucleotides outside the gene matches: 2. The CDR3 is 14 amino acids. Germline V gives CDR1 LNHDA, CDR2 SQIVND (reference sequence).

This clone was seen more than once but under ten times. The chain joins TRBV7-2 to TRBJ2-7, with 7 nucleotides matching TRBD1. CDR1 is SGHTA, CDR2 FQGNSA, per germline. The CDR3 covers 14 residues. The V and J ends lost 2 bases and 5 bases, in that order; junction bases with no gene match: 6. CDR3 in DNA: TGTGCCAGCAGCTTATCCGGGACAGAAAACGAGCAGTACTTC. Protein: CASSLSGTENEQYF. The full variable domain, completed using reference TRBV7-2 and TRBJ2-7, is GAGVSQSPSNKVTEKGKDVELRCDPISGHTALYWYRQSLGQGLEFLIYFQGNSAPDKSGLPSDRFSAERTGGSVSTLTIQRTQQEDSAVYLCASSLSGTENEQYFGPGTRLTVT.

CDR3 DNA: TGTGCCAGCAGCTCGCAGGGAGACGGAAATCAGCCCCAGCATTTT. The encoded protein is CASSSQGDGNQPQHF. The V and J genes are TRBV7-2 and TRBJ1-5, with D possibly TRBD1 on 5 matching bases. CDR1 and CDR2 (germline): SGHTA, FQGNSA. This CDR3 has 15 amino acids. Trimming removed 4 bases at V and 4 bases at J, with 14 bases between.

This clone was seen a few times. The rearrangement joins TRBV7-8 to TRBJ1-1; D ambiguous. Germline CDR1 SGHVS, CDR2 FQNEAQ. The CDR3 has 13 amino acids. Trimming pared 3 bases from V and 3 bases from J, leaving 8 bases between. CDR3 sequence reads: CASSFDGYTEAFF. The CDR3 DNA is TGTGCCAGCAGCTTCGACGGCTACACTGAAGCTTTCTTT.

This sequence joins TRBV5-1 and TRBJ2-7, with 8 bases aligning to TRBD1. With V trimmed by 3 bases and J by 0 bases, 8 bases remained unmatched. Per the germline V gene, CDR1 is SGHRS and CDR2 is YFSETQ. This CDR3 is 16 amino acids long. In nucleotides, the CDR3 is TGCGCCAGCAGCTATCTGACAGGGGTCAACTCCTACGAGCAGTACTTC. As protein: CASSYLTGVNSYEQYF.

The J gene is TRBJ2-3, the V gene TRBV2, with D perhaps being TRBD1 or TRBD2 (5 bases each). The CDR3 runs to 14 residues. Trimming pared 7 bases from V and 2 bases from J, leaving 13 bases between. CDR1 SNHLY and CDR2 FYNNEI come from the germline V gene. CDR3 bases: TGTGCCAGCACCGGGGCTTTTCCCACAGATACGCAGTATTTT. This encodes CASTGAFPTDTQYF.

This clone was recorded a few times. The CDR3 spells CATSPRDRVVGQPQHF. The CDR3 nucleotides read TGTGCCACCAGCCCCCGGGACAGGGTCGTTGGTCAGCCCCAGCATTTT. The rearrangement links TRBV15 to TRBJ1-5, with TRBD1 identical over 9 bases. The CDR3 spans 16 residues. J lost 6 bases, V lost 5 bases, and 11 bases had no gene match. The V gene's germline CDR1 is LNHNV and CDR2 YYDKDF (reference sequence).